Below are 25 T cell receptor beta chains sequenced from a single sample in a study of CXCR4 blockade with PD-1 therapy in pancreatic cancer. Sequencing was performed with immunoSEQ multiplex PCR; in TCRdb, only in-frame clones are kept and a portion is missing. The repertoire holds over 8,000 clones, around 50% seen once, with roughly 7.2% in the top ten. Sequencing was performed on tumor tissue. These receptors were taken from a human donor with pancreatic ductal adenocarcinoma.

Here the CDR3 DNA reads TGTGCCAGCAGTGTGGGATTAACCAAAAACATTCAGTACTTC. Translated: CASSVGLTKNIQYF. The rearrangement uses TRBV2 and TRBJ2-4; no definite D call. V was trimmed by 4 bases and J by 2 bases, leaving 9 bases between them. The CDR3 is 14 amino acids. Germline V gene data show CDR1 as SNHLY and CDR2 as FYNNEI.

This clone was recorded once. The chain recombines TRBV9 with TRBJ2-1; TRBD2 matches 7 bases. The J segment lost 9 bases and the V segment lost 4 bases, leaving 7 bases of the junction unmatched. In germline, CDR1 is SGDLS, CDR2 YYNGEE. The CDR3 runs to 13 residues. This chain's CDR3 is CASSSTSDGEQFF. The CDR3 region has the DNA TGTGCCAGCAGCAGCACTAGCGACGGTGAGCAGTTCTTC. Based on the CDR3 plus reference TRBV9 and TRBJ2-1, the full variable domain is DSGVTQTPKHLITATGQRVTLRCSPRSGDLSVYWYQQSLDQGLQFLIQYYNGEERAKGNILERFSAQQFPDLHSELNLSSLELGDSALYFCASSSTSDGEQFFGPGTRLTVL.

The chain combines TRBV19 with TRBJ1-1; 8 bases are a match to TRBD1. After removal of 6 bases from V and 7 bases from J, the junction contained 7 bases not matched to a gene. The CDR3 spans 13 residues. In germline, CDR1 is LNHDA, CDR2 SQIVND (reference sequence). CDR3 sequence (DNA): TGTGCCAGTAGGTCGGACAGGGTTAATGAAGCTTTCTTT. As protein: CASRSDRVNEAFF.

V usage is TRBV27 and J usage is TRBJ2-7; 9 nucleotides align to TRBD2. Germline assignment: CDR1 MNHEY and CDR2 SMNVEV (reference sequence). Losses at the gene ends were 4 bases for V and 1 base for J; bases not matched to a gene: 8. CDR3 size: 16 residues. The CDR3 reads CASSYAGGVGSYEQYF. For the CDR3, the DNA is TGTGCCAGCAGTTATGCGGGGGGGGTTGGTTCCTACGAGCAGTACTTC.

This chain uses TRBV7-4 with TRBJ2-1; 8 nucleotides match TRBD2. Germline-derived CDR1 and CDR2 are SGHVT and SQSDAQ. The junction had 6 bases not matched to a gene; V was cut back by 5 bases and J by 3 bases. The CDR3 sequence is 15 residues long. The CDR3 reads CASSPGTRDYNEQFF. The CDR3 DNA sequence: TGTGCCAGCAGCCCGGGGACTAGGGACTACAATGAGCAGTTCTTC.

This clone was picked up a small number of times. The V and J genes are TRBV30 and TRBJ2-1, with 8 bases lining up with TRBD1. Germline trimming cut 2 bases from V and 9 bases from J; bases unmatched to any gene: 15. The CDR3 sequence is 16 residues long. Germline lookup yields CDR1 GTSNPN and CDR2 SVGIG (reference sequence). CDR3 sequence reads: CAWSTLRTGIMSEQFF. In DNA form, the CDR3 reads TGTGCCTGGAGTACGCTAAGGACAGGGATAATGAGTGAGCAGTTCTTC. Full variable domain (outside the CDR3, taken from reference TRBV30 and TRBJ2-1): SQTIHQWPATLVQPVGSPLSLECTVEGTSNPNLYWYRQAAGRGLQLLFYSVGIGQISSEVPQNLSASRPQDRQFILSSKKLLLSDSGFYLCAWSTLRTGIMSEQFFGPGTRLTVL.

DNA of the CDR3: TGTGCCAGCAGCGAGAGCGGGCGGGGGGAGGCTTACAATGAGCAGTTCTTC. This encodes CASSESGRGEAYNEQFF. V is TRBV11-1 and J is TRBJ2-1, with 8 nucleotides matching TRBD2. With 5 bases clipped from V and 4 bases from J, the junction kept 13 bases outside the gene matches. In germline, CDR1 is SGHAT, CDR2 FQDESV (reference sequence). CDR3 length equals 17 residues.

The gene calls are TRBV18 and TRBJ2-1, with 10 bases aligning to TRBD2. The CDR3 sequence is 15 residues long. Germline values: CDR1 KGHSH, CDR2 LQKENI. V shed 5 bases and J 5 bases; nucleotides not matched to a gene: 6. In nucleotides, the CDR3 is TGTGCCAGCTCAGCCTCTAGCGGGAGAGACAATGAGCAGTTCTTC. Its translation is CASSASSGRDNEQFF.

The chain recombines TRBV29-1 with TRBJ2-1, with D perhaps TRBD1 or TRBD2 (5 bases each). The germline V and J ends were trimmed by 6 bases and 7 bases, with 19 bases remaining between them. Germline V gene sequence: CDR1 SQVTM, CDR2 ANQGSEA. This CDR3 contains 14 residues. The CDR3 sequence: CSVKKVGTLNEQFF. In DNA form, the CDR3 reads TGCAGCGTGAAAAAGGTCGGGACCCTTAATGAGCAGTTCTTC.

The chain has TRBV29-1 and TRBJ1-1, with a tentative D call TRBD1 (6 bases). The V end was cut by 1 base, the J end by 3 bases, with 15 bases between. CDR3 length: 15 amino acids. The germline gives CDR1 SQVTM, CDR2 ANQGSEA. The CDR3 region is CSVEVGGAYYTEAFF. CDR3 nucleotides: TGCAGCGTTGAAGTGGGGGGCGCGTATTACACTGAAGCTTTCTTT.

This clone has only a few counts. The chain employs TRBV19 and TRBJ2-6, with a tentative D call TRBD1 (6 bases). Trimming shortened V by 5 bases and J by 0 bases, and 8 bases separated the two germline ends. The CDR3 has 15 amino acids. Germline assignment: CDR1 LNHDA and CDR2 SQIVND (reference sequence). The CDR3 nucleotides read TGTGCCAGTAGTGGGGGCTTCTCTGGGGCCAACGTCCTGACTTTC. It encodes CASSGGFSGANVLTF.

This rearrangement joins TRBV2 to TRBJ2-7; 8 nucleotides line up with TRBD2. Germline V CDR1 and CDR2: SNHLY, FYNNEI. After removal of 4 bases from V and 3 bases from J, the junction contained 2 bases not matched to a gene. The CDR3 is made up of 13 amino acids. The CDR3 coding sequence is TGTGCCAGCAGTGCGGGAGGGTACTACGAGCAGTACTTC. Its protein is CASSAGGYYEQYF.

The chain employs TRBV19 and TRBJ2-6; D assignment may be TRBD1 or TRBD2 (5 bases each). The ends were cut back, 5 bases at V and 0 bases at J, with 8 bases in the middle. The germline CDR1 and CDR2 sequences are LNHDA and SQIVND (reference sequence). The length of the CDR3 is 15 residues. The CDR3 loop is CASSLGTSGANVLTF. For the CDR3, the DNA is TGTGCCAGTAGTCTAGGGACCTCTGGGGCCAACGTCCTGACTTTC.

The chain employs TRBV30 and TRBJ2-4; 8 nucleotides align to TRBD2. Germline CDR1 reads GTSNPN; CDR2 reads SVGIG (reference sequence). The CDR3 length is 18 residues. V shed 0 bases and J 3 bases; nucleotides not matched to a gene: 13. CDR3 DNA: TGTGCCTGGAGTGTACGAGGAAGCGGGGGATACGACAAAAACATTCAGTACTTC. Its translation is CAWSVRGSGGYDKNIQYF.

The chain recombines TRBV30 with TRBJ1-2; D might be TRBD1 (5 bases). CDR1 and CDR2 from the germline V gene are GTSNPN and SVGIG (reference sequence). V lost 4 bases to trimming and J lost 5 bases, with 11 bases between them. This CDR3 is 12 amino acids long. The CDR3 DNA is TGTGCCTGGACGGGGCAGCGTTATGGCTACACCTTC. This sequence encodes CAWTGQRYGYTF.

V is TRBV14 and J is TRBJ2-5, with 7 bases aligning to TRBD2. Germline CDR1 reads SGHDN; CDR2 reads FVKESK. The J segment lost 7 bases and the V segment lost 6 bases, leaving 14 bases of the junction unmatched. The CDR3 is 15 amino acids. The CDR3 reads CASSPNSQRGTTQYF. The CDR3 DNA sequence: TGTGCCAGCAGTCCCAACTCTCAGCGGGGAACGACCCAGTACTTC.

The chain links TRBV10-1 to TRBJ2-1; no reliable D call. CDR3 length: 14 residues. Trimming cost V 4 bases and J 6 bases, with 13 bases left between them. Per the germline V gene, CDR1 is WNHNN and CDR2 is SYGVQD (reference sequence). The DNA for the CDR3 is TGCGCCAGCAGTGCTAGAGTGGACGGCAATGAGCAGTTCTTC. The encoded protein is CASSARVDGNEQFF.

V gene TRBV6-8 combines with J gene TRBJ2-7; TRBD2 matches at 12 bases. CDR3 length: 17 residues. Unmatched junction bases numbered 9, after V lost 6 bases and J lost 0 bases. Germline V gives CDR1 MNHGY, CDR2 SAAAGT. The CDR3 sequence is CASRGLAGDKSSYEQYF. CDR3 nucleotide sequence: TGTGCCAGCAGGGGACTAGCGGGTGACAAGAGCTCCTACGAGCAGTACTTC.

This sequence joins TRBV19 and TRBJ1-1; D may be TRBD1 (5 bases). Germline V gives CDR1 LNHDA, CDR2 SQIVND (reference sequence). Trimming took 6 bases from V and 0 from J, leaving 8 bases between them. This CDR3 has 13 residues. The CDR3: CASSKQVNTEAFF. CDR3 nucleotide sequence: TGTGCCAGTAGCAAACAGGTGAACACTGAAGCTTTCTTT.

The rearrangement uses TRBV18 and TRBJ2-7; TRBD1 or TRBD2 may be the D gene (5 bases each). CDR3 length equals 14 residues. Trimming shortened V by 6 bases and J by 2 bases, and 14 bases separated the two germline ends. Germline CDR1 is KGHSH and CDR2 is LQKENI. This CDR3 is CASSPGTATYEQYF. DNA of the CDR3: TGTGCCAGCTCTCCTGGGACGGCAACCTACGAGCAGTACTTC.

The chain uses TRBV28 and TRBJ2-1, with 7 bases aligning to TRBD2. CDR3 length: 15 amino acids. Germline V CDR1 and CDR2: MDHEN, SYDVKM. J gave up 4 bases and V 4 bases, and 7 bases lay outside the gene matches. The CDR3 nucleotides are TGTGCCAGCAGTTCCGGGGGGACCTATTACAATGAGCAGTTCTTC. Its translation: CASSSGGTYYNEQFF.

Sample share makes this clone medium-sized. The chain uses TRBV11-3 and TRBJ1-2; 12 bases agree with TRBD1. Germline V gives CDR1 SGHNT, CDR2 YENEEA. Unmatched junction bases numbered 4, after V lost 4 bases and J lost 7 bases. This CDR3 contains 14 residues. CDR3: CASSSGTGGLGYTF. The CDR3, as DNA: TGTGCCAGCAGCTCCGGGACAGGGGGCCTTGGCTACACCTTC.

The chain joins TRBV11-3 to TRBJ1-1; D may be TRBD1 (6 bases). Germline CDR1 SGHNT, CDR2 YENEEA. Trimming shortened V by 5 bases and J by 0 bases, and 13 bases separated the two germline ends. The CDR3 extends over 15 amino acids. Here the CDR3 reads CASSGAGELNTEAFF. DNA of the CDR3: TGTGCCAGCAGCGGCGCAGGGGAACTGAACACTGAAGCTTTCTTT.

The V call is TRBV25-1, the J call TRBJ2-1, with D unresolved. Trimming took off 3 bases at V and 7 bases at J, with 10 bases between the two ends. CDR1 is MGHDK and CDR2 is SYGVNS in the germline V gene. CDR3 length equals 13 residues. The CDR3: CASSETNRNEQFF. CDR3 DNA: TGTGCCAGCAGTGAGACAAATCGGAATGAGCAGTTCTTC.

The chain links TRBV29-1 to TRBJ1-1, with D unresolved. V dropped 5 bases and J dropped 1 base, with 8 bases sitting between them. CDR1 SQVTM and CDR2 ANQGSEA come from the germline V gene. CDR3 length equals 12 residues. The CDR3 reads CSVTAGNTEAFF. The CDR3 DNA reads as TGCAGCGTTACCGCCGGGAACACTGAAGCTTTCTTT.